The clone carrying this T cell receptor (beta chain) was observed at least ten times. Its target is unknown. The source of the sample is a study of Graves' ophthalmopathy and Graves' hyperthyroidism. Aged 18 to 65, hyperthyroidism patients had been newly diagnosed, with under 2 months' duration. Orbital computed tomography, together with clinical symptoms, serum thyroxine, TRAb and thyroid ultrasound, was used for diagnosis. The study amplified TCR beta CDR3 regions using RNA transcripts. Second-round multiplex PCR came after a first-round RT-PCR that employed HTBI primers. TCRdb analysed the multiplex PCR reads with MiXCR anew, one entry per CDR3 protein. The sample lists more than 300,000 distinct CDR3 sequences, 15% seen once, with 5.5% to 7% in the top ten. CDR1 and CDR2 from the germline V gene are LNHDA and SQIVND (reference sequence). Trimming shortened V by 3 bases and J by 8 bases, and 16 bases separated the two germline ends. There are 14 residues in the CDR3.

Study results and caveats: Most expanded clonotypes from thyroid (those above 0.001 frequency) were also found in blood.

The receptor was derived from a woman aged 18 to 35 with stable Graves' hyperthyroidism. The gene calls are TRBV19 and TRBJ1-2; D not resolved. The sample consisted of peripheral blood. CDR3 in amino acids: CASSIIFFWTGYTF. The CDR3, as DNA: TGTGCCAGTAGTATCATCTTCTTTTGGACGGGCTACACCTTC.